This TCR beta chain is from a study of CD8+CD57+ T cells in acquired aplastic anemia. V shed 0 bases, J shed 6 bases, and the junction held 3 bases outside the gene matches. Germline V gene data show CDR1 as LNHNV and CDR2 as YYDKDF (reference sequence). This CDR3 has 15 residues. TCR beta VDJ combinations and CDR3 sequences were profiled from genomic DNA. In TCRdb, the reads were re-called with MiXCR into one record per CDR3 protein. The repertoire holds 400,000 to 450,000 distinct CDR3 sequences, with 60% to 80% as singletons. The chain carries TRBV15 and TRBJ1-2; TRBD1 matches at 11 bases. The specimen was sorted CD4+, CD8+, or CD8+CD57+ T cells (not recorded which) from PBMCs. The receptor was isolated from a human donor in good health, serving as a control. The CDR3 coding sequence is TGTGCCACCAGCAGAGAGGGACAGGGGGGGGATGGCTACACCTTC. Its translation is CATSREGQGGDGYTF.